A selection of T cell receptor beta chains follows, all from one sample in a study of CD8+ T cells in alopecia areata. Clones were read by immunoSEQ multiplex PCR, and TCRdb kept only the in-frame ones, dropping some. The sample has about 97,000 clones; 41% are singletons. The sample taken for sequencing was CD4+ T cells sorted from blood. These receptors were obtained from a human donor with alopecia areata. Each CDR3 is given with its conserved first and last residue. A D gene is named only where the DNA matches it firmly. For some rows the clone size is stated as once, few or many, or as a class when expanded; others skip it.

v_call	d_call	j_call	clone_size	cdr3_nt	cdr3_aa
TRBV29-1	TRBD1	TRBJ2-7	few	TGCAGCACCCGGGACAGTCGATACGAGCAGTACTTC	CSTRDSRYEQYF
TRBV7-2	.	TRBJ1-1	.	TGTGCCAGCAGCTTATCAAGCGAGACTGAAGCTTTCTTT	CASSLSSETEAFF
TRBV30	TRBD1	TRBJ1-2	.	TGTGCCTGGAGATCTTGGGACAGCCAGAACTATGGCTACACCTTC	CAWRSWDSQNYGYTF
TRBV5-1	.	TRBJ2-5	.	TGCGCCAGCAGCTTGGTGGCTAGCCAAGAGACCCAGTACTTC	CASSLVASQETQYF
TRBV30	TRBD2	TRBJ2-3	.	TGTGCCACTAGAAAGGGGCGGGGGGGCACAGATACGCAGTATTTT	CATRKGRGGTDTQYF
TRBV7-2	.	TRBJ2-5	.	TGTGCCAGCAGCTTAGGGACAGTCCAAGAGACCCAGTACTTC	CASSLGTVQETQYF
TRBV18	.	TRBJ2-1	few	TGTGCCAGCTCACCACTGTCGGCAGGTGACAATGAGCAGTTCTTC	CASSPLSAGDNEQFF
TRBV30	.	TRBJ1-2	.	TGTGCCTGGAGTGTACAGGGAGTAGGGTATGGCTACACCTTC	CAWSVQGVGYGYTF
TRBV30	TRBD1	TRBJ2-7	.	TGTGCCTGGAGTAAATTCAAGGGGGCGATTCACGAGCAGTACTTC	CAWSKFKGAIHEQYF
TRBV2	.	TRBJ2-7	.	TGTGCCAGCATGGGGCAGGCAATACTAGCTGACGAGCAGTACTTC	CASMGQAILADEQYF
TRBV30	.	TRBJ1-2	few	TGTGCCTGGACCAACAGCGGTGGCTACACCTTC	CAWTNSGGYTF
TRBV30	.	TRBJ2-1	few	TGTGCCTGGACAACCGTAGCCGGCTACAATGAGCAGTTCTTC	CAWTTVAGYNEQFF
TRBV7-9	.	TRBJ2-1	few	TGTGCCAGCAGCTTGTTGCGGGGCAATGAGCAGTTCTTC	CASSLLRGNEQFF
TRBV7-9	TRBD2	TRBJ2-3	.	TGTGCCAGCAGCCCGACTAGCAGCACAGATACGCAGTATTTT	CASSPTSSTDTQYF
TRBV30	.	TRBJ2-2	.	TGTGCCTGGAGTGTGTTGACGAGCACCGGGGAGCTGTTTTTT	CAWSVLTSTGELFF
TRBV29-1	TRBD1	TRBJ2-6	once	TGCAGCGTTTCCACGACAGGGGCCGGGGCCAACGTCCTGACTTTC	CSVSTTGAGANVLTF
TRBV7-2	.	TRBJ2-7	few	TGTGCCAGCAGCTTCGGGACGGCCTACGAGCAGTACTTC	CASSFGTAYEQYF
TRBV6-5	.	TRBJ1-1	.	TGTGCCAGCAGTTACGGGCTCACTGAAGCTTTCTTT	CASSYGLTEAFF
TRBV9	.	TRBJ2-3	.	TGTGCCAGCAGCGTAGAAGGCGTTTCTAGCACAGATACGCAGTATTTT	CASSVEGVSSTDTQYF
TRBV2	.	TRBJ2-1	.	TGTGCCAGCAGGAGTGACGGCTACAATGAGCAGTTCTTC	CASRSDGYNEQFF
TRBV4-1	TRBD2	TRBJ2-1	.	TGCGCCAGCAGCCAATTTGTCCAGCGGGGGAGACACAATGAGCAGTTCTTC	CASSQFVQRGRHNEQFF
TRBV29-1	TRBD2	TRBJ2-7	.	TGCAGCGTGTGGGCTAGCGGGACCTACGAGCAGTACTTC	CSVWASGTYEQYF
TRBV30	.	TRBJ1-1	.	TGTGCCTGTATAGGACAGATGAACACTGAAGCTTTCTTT	CACIGQMNTEAFF
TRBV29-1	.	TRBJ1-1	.	TGCAGCGTTGTTGAAGAGACTGAAGCTTTCTTT	CSVVEETEAFF
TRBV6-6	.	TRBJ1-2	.	TGTGCCAGCAGTCCCGACGACTATGGCTACACCTTC	CASSPDDYGYTF
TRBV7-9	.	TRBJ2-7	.	TGTGCCAGCAGCCCAGAAGGCCAGGCGTACGAGCAGTACTTC	CASSPEGQAYEQYF
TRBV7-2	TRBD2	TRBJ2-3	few	TGTGCCAGCAGCTCCGTAGCGGGGGGGGCAGATACGCAGTATTTT	CASSSVAGGADTQYF